This passage covers 3 T cell receptor beta chains from one sample sequenced in a study of a mutant IDH1 vaccine in newly diagnosed glioma. Measured with immunoSEQ multiplex PCR; TCRdb has only the in-frame clones, and not every one. Of about 42,000 clones in the sample, roughly 85% are singletons; the top ten hold 1.7%. Antigen specificity for these receptors is unknown. The sample's time point: week 5, during vaccination. The study gave 300 ug of mutant IDH1 20-mer peptide per vaccine dose, with topical imiquimod. Source: PBMCs, taken from a glioma patient whose treatment included an IDH1 peptide vaccine. The receptors derive from a middle-aged man with glioma.

The CDR3 DNA sequence: TGTGTCACCCCTTCGGACAGGGGAGGGAAAAATGAAGCTTTCTTT. Translated: CVTPSDRGGKNEAFF. The rearrangement uses TRBV6-6 and TRBJ1-1; 9 nucleotides match TRBD1. This CDR3 region has 15 residues. Germline V gene lookup returns CDR1 MNHNY and CDR2 SVGAGI (reference sequence).

The CDR3 spells CASSFETGNSPLHF. In DNA, the CDR3 is TGTGCCAGCAGCTTCGAGACAGGCAATTCACCCCTCCACTTT. The chain employs TRBV11-1 and TRBJ1-6; a weak D match, TRBD1 (6 bases). V gave up 3 bases and J gave up 7 bases, with 10 bases separating them. Germline loops: CDR1 SGHAT, CDR2 FQDESV (reference sequence). There are 14 residues in the CDR3.

V and J are TRBV5-1 and TRBJ2-1; 8 bases align to TRBD1. V trimming: 4 bases; J trimming: 16 bases; junction bases outside the gene matches: 7. Germline V gene lookup returns CDR1 SGHRS and CDR2 YFSETQ. The CDR3 is 11 amino acids. The CDR3 sequence is CASSQDRATFF. DNA for the CDR3: TGCGCCAGCAGCCAGGACAGGGCCACCTTCTTC.